This T cell receptor (beta chain) was captured in a study of shared clonotypes between healthy human individuals. Study-wide context: Each donor contributed plates that comprised three CD4 naive, three CD4 memory, two CD8 naive and one CD8 memory.

Findings and caveats of the study: Generation of non-shared clonotypes was less probable than generation of clonotypes shared by all four donors.

Donors were healthy HIV-negative adults without recently reported acute infections or vaccinations. This CDR3 comprises 16 residues. Germline V gene sequence: CDR1 SGHDT, CDR2 YYEEEE. Unmatched junction bases numbered 7, after V lost 0 bases and J lost 2 bases. In the original analysis: From ImmunoSEQ came sequences covering only the junction and carrying no quality scores, so filtering differed. Clones were sequenced by immunoSEQ multiplex PCR, and TCRdb holds only the in-frame ones, with some missing. For V, J and clone size, that table is used; D and trimming come from the DNA. The sample includes 2,100,000 or so clones, 90% to 97% of them seen just once. As to this clone: Its antigen is not known.

This chain links TRBV5-6 with TRBJ1-2, with 7 bases identical to TRBD1. This receptor was identified in a man aged 18-30 years in good health. The sequencing sample was made of naive CD4+ T cells sorted from blood. Subset specified: CD45RA+ positively selected. CDR3 sequence: CASSLDRGSFNYGYTF. CDR3 DNA sequence: TGTGCCAGCAGCTTGGACAGGGGAAGTTTCAACTATGGCTACACCTTC.